This T cell receptor beta chain was sequenced for a study of T cell clonality in common variable immunodeficiency. Study-level results: CVID subjects showed higher TCRbeta clonality than healthy controls. Fewer TCRbeta clones were shared among CVID subjects than controls. Reportedly, TCR beta sequences from common variable immunodeficiency showed fewer deletions and N-nucleotide insertions.

The protocol was immunoSEQ multiplex PCR, while the TCRdb copy is restricted to in-frame clones and leaves out a portion. This repertoire holds some 38,000 clones, and none appear only once. Note on this clone: The target antigen is unknown. The read ends 3 residues early relative to the CDR3; the germline J gene fills the gap.

Most patients and controls had Caucasian heritage. Germline values: CDR1 SGHNT, CDR2 YENEEA. The CDR3 totals 14 residues. The V segment lost 6 bases and the J segment 2 bases; nucleotides outside the gene matches: 3. The sequenced sample was peripheral blood mononuclear cells. The TCR comes from a person between 18 and 69 years old in good health. V gene TRBV11-3 combines with J gene TRBJ2-5; TRBD2 aligns across 10 bases. The CDR3 bases that were read are TGTGCCAGCAGTCGTAGCGGGAGGCAAGAGACC. As protein: CASSRSGRQET. The entire CDR3 protein is CASSRSGRQETQYF.